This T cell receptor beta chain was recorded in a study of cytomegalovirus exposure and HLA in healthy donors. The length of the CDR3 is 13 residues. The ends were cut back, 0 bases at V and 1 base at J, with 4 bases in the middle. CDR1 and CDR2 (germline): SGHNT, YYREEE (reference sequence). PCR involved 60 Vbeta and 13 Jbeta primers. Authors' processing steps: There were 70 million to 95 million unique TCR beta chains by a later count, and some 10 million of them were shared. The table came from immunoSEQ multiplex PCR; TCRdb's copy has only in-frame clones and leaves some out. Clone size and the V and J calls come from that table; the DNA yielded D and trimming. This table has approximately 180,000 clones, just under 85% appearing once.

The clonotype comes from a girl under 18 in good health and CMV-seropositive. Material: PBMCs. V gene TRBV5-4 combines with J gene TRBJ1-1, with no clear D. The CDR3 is CASSLAGNTEAFF. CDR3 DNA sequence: TGTGCCAGCAGCTTGGCCGGGAACACTGAAGCTTTCTTT.